This paragraph reports one T cell receptor beta chain. Original handling: Reference gene primer amplification gave nucleated cell count estimates. Method: immunoSEQ multiplex PCR; TCRdb's copy keeps in-frame clones and lacks some. V and J calls and clone size are copied from that table; D and trimming were computed from the DNA. The table has about 340,000 clones, 85% to 90% seen once. Trimming left V 4 bases short and J 2 bases short, with 14 bases between. CDR1 and CDR2 from the germline V gene are LNHDA and SQIVND (reference sequence). This CDR3 is 15 amino acids long. Enrolment of Seattle patients took place during active infection, and they were followed longitudinally. This sample is drawn from a study of blood T cell repertoires in COVID-19. In the study overall: Collection of acute and convalescent COVID-19 samples took place in the United States, Italy and Spain. The cDNA or gDNA used as material had been derived from T cells, B-cell-depleted T cells, or PBMCs.

This receptor was identified in a woman aged 65 to 85 with COVID-19, enrolled during active disease. Sequencing was performed on peripheral blood. The gene calls are TRBV19 and TRBJ1-2, with D perhaps TRBD1 (5 bases). CDR3: CASSKGVNPNYGYTF. CDR3 DNA sequence: TGTGCCAGTAGTAAAGGGGTCAACCCCAACTATGGCTACACCTTC. Full variable domain (missing parts from reference TRBV19 and TRBJ1-2): DGGITQSPKYLFRKEGQNVTLSCEQNLNHDAMYWYRQDPGQGLRLIYYSQIVNDFQKGDIAEGYSVSREKKESFPLTVTSAQKNPTAFYLCASSKGVNPNYGYTFGSGTRLTVV.